These 11 T cell receptor beta chains came from one sample sequenced in a study of blood T cells in healthy people across ages. It was with a sample-barcoded 5' primer and a J-beta primer mix that a second PCR of about 6 to 12 cycles was run. Using its own MiXCR run on the 5' RACE reads, TCRdb lists one record per CDR3 protein. The table records over 1,300,000 distinct CDR3 sequences, roughly 59% of them present only once. Source material: blood. The receptors were sampled from a man aged 18 to 30 in good health.

This clonotype was detected only a few times. This chain joins TRBV7-9 and TRBJ1-1; weak D call: TRBD1 (6 bases). Trimming took off 4 bases at V and 0 bases at J, with 21 bases between the two ends. The CDR3 extends over 18 amino acids. Germline V CDR1 and CDR2: SEHNR, FQNEAQ (reference sequence). For the CDR3, the DNA is TGTGCCAGCAGCTCATTTGTAACCCGGGACACCTTGAACACTGAAGCTTTCTTT. Translation gives CASSSFVTRDTLNTEAFF. Looking up the rest from reference TRBV7-9 and TRBJ1-1 gives the full variable domain: DTGVSQNPRHKITKRGQNVTFRCDPISEHNRLYWYRQTLGQGPEFLTYFQNEAQLEKSRLLSDRFSAERPKGSFSTLEIQRTEQGDSAMYLCASSSFVTRDTLNTEAFFGQGTRLTVV.

V and J are TRBV2 and TRBJ2-7, with a tentative D call TRBD2 (7 bases). Trimming took 7 bases from V and 3 from J, leaving 34 bases between them. The CDR3 has 20 amino acids. The germline gives CDR1 SNHLY, CDR2 FYNNEI. CDR3 protein: CASNPGAAAGAPFSYYEQYF. The DNA for the CDR3 is TGTGCCAGCAATCCTGGGGCGGCGGCGGGGGCCCCCTTTTCCTACTACGAGCAGTACTTC.

The rearrangement links TRBV4-1 to TRBJ2-7, with D perhaps TRBD1 or TRBD2 (5 bases each). The CDR3 runs 15 residues. Germline V gene data show CDR1 as MGHRA and CDR2 as YSYEKL. V was pared by 1 base and J by 0 bases, with 10 bases between. CDR3 nucleotides: TGCGCCAGCAGCCAAGGGGACCAGAGCTCCTACGAGCAGTACTTC. Amino acids: CASSQGDQSSYEQYF.

V is TRBV6-5 and J is TRBJ2-7; D is perhaps TRBD2 (5 bases). Trimming shortened V by 8 bases and J by 2 bases, and 10 bases separated the two germline ends. Germline values: CDR1 MNHEY, CDR2 SVGAGI. The CDR3 extends over 12 amino acids. CDR3 in DNA: TGTGCCAGCGCAAACGGGACCTACGAGCAGTACTTC. This codes for CASANGTYEQYF.

The rearrangement links TRBV29-1 to TRBJ2-1, with 10 bases aligning to TRBD2. In germline, CDR1 is SQVTM, CDR2 ANQGSEA. V dropped 5 bases and J dropped 10; count of bases not matched to a gene: 11. This CDR3 has 14 residues. DNA for the CDR3: TGCAGCGTTCTGGGGAGCGGGAGGGGCGGCGAGCAGTTCTTC. Residues: CSVLGSGRGGEQFF.

This chain links TRBV7-6 with TRBJ2-5, with 8 bases fitting TRBD2. The J call may not be correct, given that the DNA end is closer to TRBJ2-7. The CDR3 length is 15 residues. Germline V gene data show CDR1 as SGHVS and CDR2 as FNYEAQ. This chain's CDR3 is CASRLSGSRRHEQYF. The CDR3 nucleotides are TGTGCCAGCAGACTAAGCGGGAGTCGTCGGCACGAGCAGTACTTC.

This clonotype was detected a few times. The chain uses TRBV20-1 and TRBJ2-1, with TRBD2 matching over 11 bases. This CDR3 is 15 amino acids long. V lost 3 bases, J lost 3 bases, and 4 bases stayed unmatched. From germline, CDR1 is DFQATT and CDR2 SNEGSKA (reference sequence). The CDR3 is CSARRLAGFYNEQFF. For the CDR3, the DNA is TGCAGTGCTAGGAGACTAGCGGGATTCTACAATGAGCAGTTCTTC.

Only a few counts were recorded for this clonotype. This chain joins TRBV29-1 and TRBJ2-7; no firm D call. The CDR3 consists of 13 residues. Trimming shortened V by 4 bases and J by 0 bases, and 10 bases separated the two germline ends. The V gene's germline CDR1 is SQVTM and CDR2 ANQGSEA. Here the CDR3 DNA reads TGCAGCGTTGCGGCAGGTCCCTCCTACGAGCAGTACTTC. Protein product: CSVAAGPSYEQYF.

The genes are TRBV20-1 and TRBJ2-7; D unclear. The CDR3 is made up of 12 amino acids. Germline V gene data show CDR1 as DFQATT and CDR2 as SNEGSKA (reference sequence). V lost 3 bases, J lost 4 bases, and 10 bases lay in between. In nucleotides, the CDR3 is TGCAGTGCTAGTATGTTTGGGTACGAGCAGTACTTC. Translation gives CSASMFGYEQYF.

This chain joins TRBV14 and TRBJ2-1; D is possibly TRBD1 or TRBD2 (7 bases each). There are 17 residues in the CDR3. Per the germline V gene, CDR1 is SGHDN and CDR2 is FVKESK. V lost 3 bases and J lost 4, with 19 bases in between. The CDR3 loop reads CASSQTRDREGYNEQFF. CDR3 nucleotides: TGTGCCAGCAGCCAGACCCGAGACAGGGAGGGGTACAATGAGCAGTTCTTC.

The gene calls are TRBV28 and TRBJ2-7; 7 bases fit TRBD2. Per the germline V gene, CDR1 is MDHEN and CDR2 is SYDVKM. V shed 3 bases and J 7 bases; nucleotides not matched to a gene: 9. This CDR3 is built from 14 residues. In DNA form, the CDR3 reads TGTGCCAGCAGTTTCCAGCGGGGCCAGCTTGAGCAGTACTTC. It codes for CASSFQRGQLEQYF.